These 30 T cell receptor beta chains share one sample of origin, sequenced in a study of OX40 agonist ivuxolimab in advanced cancers. The assay was immunoSEQ multiplex PCR, and TCRdb's table has in-frame clones only and misses some. The sample lists tens of thousands of clones, around 87% seen once, with roughly 6.5% in the top ten. This specimen consisted of CD4+ or CD8+ T cells sorted from blood, obtained in a trial of the OX40 agonist ivuxolimab. These receptors all come from an adult with an advanced solid tumor such as melanoma, head and neck, liver or kidney cancer.

The CDR3 DNA sequence: TGTGCCAGCAGTTACAGGATATACGAGCAGTACTTC. Protein sequence: CASSYRIYEQYF. The rearrangement links TRBV28 to TRBJ2-5; D is perhaps TRBD1 (5 bases). Judging by the DNA end, TRBJ2-7 fits better; the J call may be wrong. Germline loops: CDR1 MDHEN, CDR2 SYDVKM. The CDR3 is 12 amino acids.

The genes are TRBV13 and TRBJ2-1; no definite D call. Trimming cost V 0 bases and J 10 bases, with 10 bases left between them. Germline V lookup: CDR1 PRHDT, CDR2 FYEKMQ (reference sequence). The CDR3 sequence is 13 residues long. CDR3 bases: TGTGCCAGCAGCTTAGGGGCACCCCAGGAGCAGTTCTTC. Translated: CASSLGAPQEQFF.

V gene TRBV27 combines with J gene TRBJ2-7; the match to TRBD2 covers 10 bases. CDR1 is MNHEY, CDR2 SMNVEV, per germline (reference sequence). CDR3 length: 15 residues. Trimming took 5 bases from V and 3 from J; bases not matched to a gene: 7. Here the CDR3 reads CASSNGLAVVYEQYF. The CDR3 bases are TGTGCCAGCAGTAACGGACTAGCGGTCGTCTACGAGCAGTACTTC.

CDR3 sequence reads: CASSPRAPAGVANEQFF. The CDR3 DNA reads TGCGCCAGCAGCCCTCGGGCGCCAGCGGGAGTAGCAAATGAGCAGTTCTTC. The chain employs TRBV4-1 and TRBJ2-1; TRBD2 matches at 8 bases. Unmatched junction bases numbered 15, after V lost 4 bases and J lost 7 bases. Germline loops: CDR1 MGHRA, CDR2 YSYEKL. The CDR3 totals 17 residues.

The V and J genes are TRBV29-1 and TRBJ2-7, with 7 bases fitting TRBD1. J was trimmed by 3 bases and V by 7 bases; bases with no gene match: 6. Germline CDR1 SQVTM, CDR2 ANQGSEA. This CDR3 is built from 12 residues. The CDR3 is CSARQGDYEQYF. In DNA form, the CDR3 reads TGCAGCGCCAGACAGGGAGACTACGAGCAGTACTTC.

The rearrangement joins TRBV27 to TRBJ1-1; possible D gene TRBD1, 5 bases. The germline CDR1 and CDR2 sequences are MNHEY and SMNVEV (reference sequence). The CDR3 consists of 11 residues. V lost 4 bases and J lost 11, with 11 bases in between. CDR3 region: CASSSGLEAFF. DNA for the CDR3: TGTGCCAGCAGTTCAGGGCTAGAGGCTTTCTTT.

The chain is built from TRBV14 and TRBJ2-5, with D unclear. CDR1 is SGHDN, CDR2 FVKESK, per germline. The V gene lost 2 bases and the J gene lost 0 bases, with 4 bases spanning the gap. The CDR3 runs 13 residues. The CDR3 is CASSQLNQETQYF. The CDR3 DNA is TGTGCCAGCAGCCAACTAAACCAAGAGACCCAGTACTTC.

The rearrangement uses TRBV6-5 and TRBJ1-1; 7 bases align to TRBD1. Germline CDR1 MNHEY, CDR2 SVGAGI. The CDR3 contains 13 residues. With 3 bases clipped from V and 14 bases from J, the junction kept 12 bases outside the gene matches. The CDR3 reads CASSYTGTAPSFF. The CDR3, as DNA: TGTGCCAGCAGTTATACCGGGACAGCCCCGTCGTTCTTT.

This clone was recorded only once. This sequence joins TRBV11-2 and TRBJ2-1; TRBD1 matches 9 bases. This CDR3 has 16 residues. V lost 3 bases, J lost 3 bases, and 6 bases stayed unmatched. Germline V gene data show CDR1 as SGHAT and CDR2 as FQNNGV. Here the CDR3 DNA reads TGTGCCAGCAGCTTTTGGGGGACAGGGTTCTACAATGAGCAGTTCTTC. Translation: CASSFWGTGFYNEQFF.

V and J are TRBV27 and TRBJ1-1; the D gene is possibly TRBD1 (6 bases). V was shortened by 5 bases and J by 4 bases, with 17 bases between the two germline ends. Germline V gene sequence: CDR1 MNHEY, CDR2 SMNVEV (reference sequence). The length of the CDR3 is 15 residues. The CDR3 is CASSPLGGFTTEAFF. The CDR3 DNA follows: TGTGCCAGCAGTCCGCTAGGGGGGTTCACCACTGAAGCTTTCTTT.

V gene TRBV9 combines with J gene TRBJ2-7; the D call may be TRBD1 or TRBD2 (5 bases each). CDR1 SGDLS and CDR2 YYNGEE come from the germline V gene. The V and J ends lost 0 bases and 1 base respectively, with 11 bases between them. This CDR3 has 15 residues. The CDR3 coding sequence is TGTGCCAGCAGCGTAGATGGGACGGGGTCCTACGAGCAGTACTTC. Its translation is CASSVDGTGSYEQYF.

A few counts support this clone. The chain joins TRBV19 to TRBJ2-3; 12 nucleotides align to TRBD2. The CDR3 extends over 15 amino acids. Germline loops: CDR1 LNHDA, CDR2 SQIVND (reference sequence). Trimming removed 5 bases from V and 4 bases from J; junction bases left unmatched: 4. CDR3 region: CASSSTSGSADTQYF. The CDR3 coding sequence is TGTGCCAGTAGTTCGACTAGCGGGAGCGCAGATACGCAGTATTTT. Together with reference TRBV19 and TRBJ2-3, the CDR3 gives the full variable domain: DGGITQSPKYLFRKEGQNVTLSCEQNLNHDAMYWYRQDPGQGLRLIYYSQIVNDFQKGDIAEGYSVSREKKESFPLTVTSAQKNPTAFYLCASSSTSGSADTQYFGPGTRLTVL.

The V and J genes are TRBV30 and TRBJ2-5; a weak D match, TRBD2 (5 bases). Trimming pared 5 bases from V and 8 bases from J, leaving 24 bases between. This CDR3 is 15 amino acids long. Germline CDR1 GTSNPN, CDR2 SVGIG (reference sequence). The CDR3 DNA sequence: TGTGCCTGGTGTCCTACGGGATCCCTAATGGTTACCCAGTACTTC. This gives the protein CAWCPTGSLMVTQYF.

This rearrangement joins TRBV5-5 to TRBJ2-7, with D uncertain. The CDR3 is 12 residues long. Looked up from germline, CDR1 is SGHKS and CDR2 is YYEKEE (reference sequence). V lost 3 bases and J lost 2, with 6 bases in between. This CDR3 reads CASSSPPYEQYF. CDR3 bases: TGTGCCAGCAGCTCACCTCCCTACGAGCAGTACTTC. Using reference TRBV5-5 and TRBJ2-7 for the parts outside the CDR3, the full variable domain is DAGVTQSPTHLIKTRGQQVTLRCSPISGHKSVSWYQQVLGQGPQFIFQYYEKEERGRGNFPDRFSARQFPNYSSELNVNALLLGDSALYLCASSSPPYEQYFGPGTRLTVT.

V and J are TRBV13 and TRBJ2-7, with D perhaps matching TRBD1 or TRBD2 (5 bases each). The CDR3 length is 14 residues. Germline assignment: CDR1 PRHDT and CDR2 FYEKMQ (reference sequence). With 5 bases removed from V and 2 bases from J, the gap between germline ends came to 13 bases. CDR3 residues: CASSTWDGAYEQYF. The CDR3 bases are TGTGCCAGCAGCACCTGGGACGGAGCCTACGAGCAGTACTTC.

The chain joins TRBV5-1 to TRBJ1-1; D perhaps matches TRBD1 (6 bases). V lost 2 bases to trimming and J lost 4 bases, with 15 bases between them. This CDR3 is built from 15 residues. The V gene's germline CDR1 is SGHRS and CDR2 YFSETQ. DNA for the CDR3: TGCGCCAGCAGCTTCACAGGGAATTTTGGCACTGAAGCTTTCTTT. Protein sequence: CASSFTGNFGTEAFF.

This chain's CDR3 is CAISESKGARGNTEAFF. The CDR3 DNA sequence: TGTGCCATCAGTGAGTCGAAAGGGGCCCGGGGGAACACTGAAGCTTTCTTT. The rearrangement links TRBV10-3 to TRBJ1-1; D is possibly TRBD1 (5 bases). The CDR3 has 17 residues. Trimming removed 0 bases at V and 1 base at J, with 15 bases between. Germline CDR1 is ENHRY and CDR2 is SYGVKD.

The chain combines TRBV19 with TRBJ2-3; D is tentatively TRBD1 or TRBD2 (5 bases each). Trimming cost V 2 bases and J 2 bases, with 14 bases left between them. Germline V CDR1 and CDR2: LNHDA, SQIVND (reference sequence). The CDR3 is 16 residues long. CDR3 amino acids: CASSIQRGRNTDTQYF. The CDR3 region has the DNA TGTGCCAGTAGTATACAGAGGGGAAGGAACACAGATACGCAGTATTTT. Drawing the rest from reference TRBV19 and TRBJ2-3, the complete variable domain is DGGITQSPKYLFRKEGQNVTLSCEQNLNHDAMYWYRQDPGQGLRLIYYSQIVNDFQKGDIAEGYSVSREKKESFPLTVTSAQKNPTAFYLCASSIQRGRNTDTQYFGPGTRLTVL.

The chain couples TRBV9 to TRBJ2-7; TRBD2 aligns across 9 bases. The CDR3 covers 15 residues. Germline CDR1 and CDR2: SGDLS and YYNGEE. After removal of 3 bases from V and 8 bases from J, the junction contained 12 bases not matched to a gene. The CDR3 loop reads CASSARGAGGSKQYF. CDR3 DNA: TGTGCCAGCAGCGCAAGAGGTGCGGGGGGGTCCAAGCAGTACTTC.

This chain uses TRBV5-6 with TRBJ1-5; possibly TRBD1 for D (5 bases). Germline-derived CDR1 and CDR2 are SGHDT and YYEEEE. This CDR3 has 16 amino acids. Trimming cost V 4 bases and J 0 bases, with 14 bases left between them. CDR3 nucleotides: TGTGCCAGCAGCATCGGGACTGACAATAGCAATCAGCCCCAGCATTTT. The encoded protein is CASSIGTDNSNQPQHF.

V is TRBV5-4 and J is TRBJ2-1, with D possibly called TRBD1 or TRBD2 (5 bases each). Germline V gene sequence: CDR1 SGHNT, CDR2 YYREEE (reference sequence). Between the trimmed V and J ends, which lost 4 bases and 8 bases, there was a span of 19 bases. The CDR3 has 15 amino acids. Here the CDR3 reads CASSPWGTPWDEQFF. The DNA of the CDR3 is TGTGCCAGCAGCCCGTGGGGGACCCCTTGGGATGAGCAGTTCTTC.

The chain uses TRBV4-1 and TRBJ1-3; 7 bases align to TRBD1. The CDR3 is 16 residues long. V lost 0 bases to trimming and J lost 1 base; unmatched junction nucleotides: 3. Per germline, CDR1 MGHRA and CDR2 YSYEKL. DNA of the CDR3: TGCGCCAGCAGCCAAGAGGAGGGGGCGTCTGGAAACACCATATATTTT. Amino acid sequence: CASSQEEGASGNTIYF.

V and J are TRBV19 and TRBJ1-5, with 8 bases matching TRBD1. This CDR3 is built from 15 residues. Per the germline V gene, CDR1 is LNHDA and CDR2 is SQIVND (reference sequence). The V gene end was trimmed by 6 bases and the J gene end by 2 bases; junction bases not matched to a gene: 6. In DNA, the CDR3 is TGTGCCAGTAGACCACAGGGGGTGGGCAATCAGCCCCAGCATTTT. This sequence encodes CASRPQGVGNQPQHF.

The V gene is TRBV11-2, the J gene TRBJ1-3, with TRBD1 matching 7 bases. CDR1 and CDR2 from the germline V gene are SGHAT and FQNNGV. The CDR3 totals 14 residues. The V gene end was trimmed by 5 bases and the J gene end by 4 bases; junction bases not matched to a gene: 5. For the CDR3, the DNA is TGTGCCAGCAGCCGACAGGGCTCCGGAAACACCATATATTTT. Translating it yields CASSRQGSGNTIYF.

CDR3 amino acids: CATSPGGTYEQYF. The CDR3 DNA is TGTGCCACTTCGCCAGGGGGGACCTACGAGCAGTACTTC. The chain joins TRBV7-9 to TRBJ2-7, with D maybe TRBD1 (7 bases). The CDR3 totals 13 residues. Between the trimmed V and J ends, which lost 10 bases and 2 bases, there was a span of 15 bases. From germline, CDR1 is SEHNR and CDR2 FQNEAQ (reference sequence).

The chain recombines TRBV6-5 with TRBJ1-4; TRBD1 aligns across 7 bases. This CDR3 is 14 amino acids long. V lost 7 bases to trimming and J lost 5 bases; unmatched junction nucleotides: 7. Looked up from germline, CDR1 is MNHEY and CDR2 is SVGAGI. CDR3 nucleotide sequence: TGTGCCAGCACCCCGGGACAGACGAATGAAAAACTGTTTTTT. It yields the protein CASTPGQTNEKLFF.

The V and J genes are TRBV4-1 and TRBJ2-1; 9 bases align to TRBD1. Per the germline V gene, CDR1 is MGHRA and CDR2 is YSYEKL. The CDR3 extends over 20 amino acids. V lost 0 bases to trimming and J lost 6 bases; unmatched junction nucleotides: 18. The CDR3 DNA sequence: TGCGCCAGCAGCCAAGATCTACATAGGAGACAGGGGGTTCCAGGCAATGAGCAGTTCTTC. It translates to CASSQDLHRRQGVPGNEQFF.

The chain carries TRBV9 and TRBJ2-7, with TRBD2 matching 7 bases. CDR1 SGDLS and CDR2 YYNGEE come from the germline V gene. The ends lost 5 bases at V and 7 bases at J; junction bases unmatched: 3. The CDR3 runs 11 residues. CDR3 residues: CASSIGGEQYF. For the CDR3, the DNA is TGTGCCAGCAGTATCGGGGGGGAGCAGTACTTC.

This chain uses TRBV5-4 with TRBJ2-1, with 10 bases that match TRBD2. Germline V gene sequence: CDR1 SGHNT, CDR2 YYREEE (reference sequence). Unmatched junction bases numbered 5, after V lost 0 bases and J lost 5 bases. CDR3 length: 16 amino acids. CDR3 coding DNA: TGTGCCAGCAGCTTGGAAGGGCTAGCGGGGGACAATGAGCAGTTCTTC. It translates to CASSLEGLAGDNEQFF.

The chain recombines TRBV9 with TRBJ2-5; 8 nucleotides agree with TRBD2. V was pared by 2 bases and J by 2 bases, with 8 bases of the junction left unmatched. CDR3 length equals 16 residues. Germline values: CDR1 SGDLS, CDR2 YYNGEE. CDR3 coding DNA: TGTGCCAGCAGCGTTAGCGCGGGAGGTCGTCAAGAGACCCAGTACTTC. Protein product: CASSVSAGGRQETQYF. The whole variable domain, filled in from reference TRBV9 and TRBJ2-5, reads DSGVTQTPKHLITATGQRVTLRCSPRSGDLSVYWYQQSLDQGLQFLIQYYNGEERAKGNILERFSAQQFPDLHSELNLSSLELGDSALYFCASSVSAGGRQETQYFGPGTRLLVL.